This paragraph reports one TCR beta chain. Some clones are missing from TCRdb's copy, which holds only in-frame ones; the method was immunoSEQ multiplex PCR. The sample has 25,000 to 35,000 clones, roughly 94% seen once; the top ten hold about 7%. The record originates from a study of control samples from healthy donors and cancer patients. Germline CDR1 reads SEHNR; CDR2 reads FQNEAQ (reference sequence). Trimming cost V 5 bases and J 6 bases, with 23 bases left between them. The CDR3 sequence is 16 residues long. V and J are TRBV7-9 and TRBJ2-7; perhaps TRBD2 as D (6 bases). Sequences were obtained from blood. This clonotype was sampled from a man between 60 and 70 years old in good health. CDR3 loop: CASSLPPGVGRGEQYF. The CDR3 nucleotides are TGTGCCAGCAGCCTACCCCCGGGGGTTGGGCGGGGCGAGCAGTACTTC.